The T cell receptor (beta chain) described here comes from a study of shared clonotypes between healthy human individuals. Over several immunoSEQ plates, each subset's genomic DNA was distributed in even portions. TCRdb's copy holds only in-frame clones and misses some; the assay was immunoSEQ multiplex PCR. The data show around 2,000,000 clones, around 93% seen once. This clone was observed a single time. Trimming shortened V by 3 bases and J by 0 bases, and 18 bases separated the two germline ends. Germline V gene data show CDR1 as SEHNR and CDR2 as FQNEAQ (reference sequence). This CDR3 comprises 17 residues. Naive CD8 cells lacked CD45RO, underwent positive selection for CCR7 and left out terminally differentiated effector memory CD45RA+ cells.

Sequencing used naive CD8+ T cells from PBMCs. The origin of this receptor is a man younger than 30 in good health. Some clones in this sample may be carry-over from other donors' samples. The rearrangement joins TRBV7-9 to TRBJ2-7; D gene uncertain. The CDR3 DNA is TGTGCCAGCAGCTTCTGGGGTGGCGGACCGAGCTCCTACGAGCAGTACTTC. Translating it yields CASSFWGGGPSSYEQYF.